This is a list of T cell receptor beta chains from one sample in a study of early T cells in non-severe SARS-CoV-2 infection. One entry per CDR3 protein, called by TCRdb with MiXCR from the 5' RACE reads. The data show fewer than 35,000 distinct CDR3 sequences, about 4.5% seen once. What was sequenced was whole blood. Source of these receptors: an adult who was a healthcare worker with PCR-confirmed SARS-CoV-2 infection or an uninfected control (not recorded which). Both conserved end residues are part of each CDR3. Fields, in order: J gene, D gene, clone size, V gene, CDR3 DNA, CDR3 protein. The D gene is left open where the match is weak. Part of the rows lack a size; the others show once, few, many or a class for expanded clones.

TRBJ1-1,NA,many,TRBV6-5,TGTGCCAGCAGTTATAGTAAGGGGAACGGAGCTTTCTTT,CASSYSKGNGAFF
TRBJ2-1,TRBD2,few,TRBV7-2,TGTGCCAGCAGCTTTATGGCGGGAGTGGGTTACAATGAGCAGTTCTTC,CASSFMAGVGYNEQFF
TRBJ1-6,NA,many,TRBV7-2,TGTGCCAGCAGCTTAGATTCCGGGGGCGCGGATTCACCCCTCCACTTT,CASSLDSGGADSPLHF
TRBJ2-7,NA,NA,TRBV2,TGTGCCAGCAGTCCCAGCCCCCCTTCCTACGAGCAGTACTTC,CASSPSPPSYEQYF
TRBJ1-1,TRBD1,many,TRBV12-3/TRBV12-4,TGTGCCAGCAGTTTTGCGGGACAGGCGAGTGAAGCTTTCTTT,CASSFAGQASEAFF
TRBJ2-3,NA,many,TRBV29-1,TGCAGCGTTGACCATGGCGATACGCAGTATTTT,CSVDHGDTQYF
TRBJ2-3,TRBD2,many,TRBV10-3,TGTGCCATCAGTGAGGCCCTAGCGGGAGTCCGGGGAGATACGCAGTATTTT,CAISEALAGVRGDTQYF
TRBJ1-1,NA,many,TRBV18,TGTGCCAGCTCACCGGGACTGAACACTGAAGCTTTCTTT,CASSPGLNTEAFF
TRBJ2-7,NA,many,TRBV29-1,TGCAGCGCAAGGGTGCTTAGCTCCTACGAGCAGTACTTC,CSARVLSSYEQYF
TRBJ2-1,NA,many,TRBV27,TGTGCCAGCAGTTTCAAGGGGAGAAACAATGAGCAGTTCTTC,CASSFKGRNNEQFF
TRBJ2-1,NA,many,TRBV11-3,TGTGCCAGCAGCTTAGATCATCCCCCAATAGGGGGAGACGGCTACAATGAGCAGTTCTTC,CASSLDHPPIGGDGYNEQFF
TRBJ1-2,TRBD1,many,TRBV20-1,TGCAGTGCTAGTCCAGGGGGCTATGGCTACACCTTC,CSASPGGYGYTF
TRBJ2-5,NA,many,TRBV18,TGTGCCAGCTCACCACAAGCAGGGATCGAGACCCAGTACTTC,CASSPQAGIETQYF
TRBJ1-1,NA,many,TRBV6-2/TRBV6-3,TGTGCCAGCAGTTCAACAGGGCTGAACACTGAAGCTTTCTTT,CASSSTGLNTEAFF
TRBJ2-7,NA,many,TRBV4-3,TGCGCCAGCAGCCTAGGACGCGGTACCGAGCAGTACTTC,CASSLGRGTEQYF
TRBJ2-1,NA,many,TRBV10-1,TGCGCCAGCAGTGAATGGGTAGCGTACCCCTTAAGCTCCTACAATGAGCAGTTCTTC,CASSEWVAYPLSSYNEQFF
TRBJ2-4,TRBD2,NA,TRBV6-2/TRBV6-3,TGTGCCAGCAGTCCGAAATTTACTCTAGCGGGAGTGAAAAACATTCAGTACTTC,CASSPKFTLAGVKNIQYF
TRBJ2-7,NA,NA,TRBV7-2,TGTGCCAGCAGCTTAGGTCCCAGCGAGCAGTACTTC,CASSLGPSEQYF
TRBJ2-1,TRBD2,many,TRBV25-1,TGTGCCAGCAGTGAAGGTTCGCAGGGAGGGAATGAGCAGTTCTTC,CASSEGSQGGNEQFF
TRBJ2-1,NA,many,TRBV19,TGTGCCAGTAGTCGACGAGACCCCTCCTCCTACAATGAGCAGTTCTTC,CASSRRDPSSYNEQFF
TRBJ1-1,NA,many,TRBV6-6,TGTGCCAGCAGTTACAGGAACACTGAAGCTTTCTTT,CASSYRNTEAFF
TRBJ1-2,NA,once,TRBV7-3,TGTGCCAGCAGCTTAACGCATGGGGGCTATGGCTACACCTTC,CASSLTHGGYGYTF
TRBJ2-2,NA,medium-sized,TRBV11-3,TGTGCCAGCAGCTTAGTTAGACCTGCGAACACCGGGGAGCTGTTTTTT,CASSLVRPANTGELFF
TRBJ2-3,NA,many,TRBV7-2,TGTGCCAGCAGCCCCAGGTTTTCAGATACGCAGTATTTT,CASSPRFSDTQYF
TRBJ2-7,TRBD1,many,TRBV15,TGTGCCACCAGCAGAGAGTCACACAGGGGCGAGCAGTACTTC,CATSRESHRGEQYF
TRBJ2-1,NA,NA,TRBV5-5,TGTGCCAGCAGCTTAAATTTCTACTCCTACAATGAGCAGTTCTTC,CASSLNFYSYNEQFF
TRBJ2-3,NA,few,TRBV20-1,TGCAGTGCTAGGCCCCCGGGAGATACGCAGTATTTT,CSARPPGDTQYF
TRBJ2-1,TRBD1,many,TRBV7-3,TGTGCCAGCAGCGAACAACAGGGGACTGAGCAGTTCTTC,CASSEQQGTEQFF
TRBJ2-5,TRBD2,many,TRBV12-3/TRBV12-4,TGTGCCAGCAGTCTCGGACTAGCGGGACTCCAAGAGACCCAGTACTTC,CASSLGLAGLQETQYF
TRBJ2-1,TRBD2,many,TRBV7-2,TGTGCCAGCAGCTTAGAGGGGACTAGCGGTCAGGAGCAGTTCTTC,CASSLEGTSGQEQFF
TRBJ2-3,NA,many,TRBV5-4,TGTGCCAGCAGCTTGGATGGGGGAGATACGCAGTATTTT,CASSLDGGDTQYF
TRBJ2-1,NA,many,TRBV6-5,TGTGCCAGCAGTTACGGGCTAGGGGCGGGGGCGCACAATGAGCAGTTCTTC,CASSYGLGAGAHNEQFF
TRBJ1-2,NA,many,TRBV9,TGTGCCAGCAGCGTAGATCCGGCAAACTATGGCTACACCTTC,CASSVDPANYGYTF
TRBJ1-5,TRBD1,NA,TRBV12-3/TRBV12-4,TGTGCCAGCAGTCCTGGACAGGAGAGCAATCAGCCCCAGCATTTT,CASSPGQESNQPQHF
TRBJ2-7,TRBD1,many,TRBV6-1,TGTGCCAGCAGTGAGGGGACAGGGTCCCACGAGCAGTACTTC,CASSEGTGSHEQYF
TRBJ2-2,TRBD2,many,TRBV4-1,TGCGCCAGCAGCCAACGCGCGGGGGGCACCGGGGAGCTGTTTTTT,CASSQRAGGTGELFF
TRBJ2-5,NA,many,TRBV7-2,TGTGCCAGCAGCTTAGACCGCGTGAATTTGGAGACCCAGTACTTC,CASSLDRVNLETQYF
TRBJ2-5,TRBD1,medium-sized,TRBV7-9,TGTGCCAGCAGCTTGGAACGGGACAGGATCTTCGAGACCCAGTACTTC,CASSLERDRIFETQYF
TRBJ2-3,NA,many,TRBV27,TGTGCCAGCAGTCCGCGATTTGGCACAGATACGCAGTATTTT,CASSPRFGTDTQYF
TRBJ2-3,TRBD2,many,TRBV29-1,TGCAGTTACCCCGGGACTAGCGGGAGTGGGTATACGCAGTATTTT,CSYPGTSGSGYTQYF
TRBJ2-3,TRBD2,many,TRBV6-4,TGTGCCAGCAGTCCCGGGAGGGCAGATACGCAGTATTTT,CASSPGRADTQYF
TRBJ1-4,NA,NA,TRBV7-8,TGTGCCAGCGGTGGATTACTCGCCGAAAAACTGTTTTTT,CASGGLLAEKLFF
TRBJ1-5,TRBD1,many,TRBV6-5,TGTGCCAGCAGTTACTCACAGGGGAGACAGCCCCAGCATTTT,CASSYSQGRQPQHF